This passage covers 27 T cell receptor beta chains from one sample sequenced in a study of human T cells and chemical hapten exposure. TCRdb re-called the RACE reads through MiXCR, storing one row per CDR3 protein. The sample holds around 92,000 distinct CDR3 sequences, 10% to 11% seen once. Indicated time point: pre-sensitization, week 0. Sample treatment: therapeutic diphenylcyclopropenone sensitization with weekly scalp DPC. Sample: whole blood, taken in connection with sensitization to the hapten diphenylcyclopropenone (DPC). Receptors originate from a woman in her sixties or seventies with alopecia areata. Some clones in this sample may be carry-over from other donors' samples.

Ten or more counts support this clonotype. The chain recombines TRBV12-5 with TRBJ1-6; 8 bases line up with TRBD1. Losses at the gene ends were 4 bases for V and 8 bases for J; bases not matched to a gene: 4. The CDR3 consists of 14 residues. Germline V lookup: CDR1 LGHNT, CDR2 FRNRAP. The CDR3 DNA sequence: TGTGCTAGTGGTTGGATGACAGGGGATTCACCCCTCCACTTT. It codes for CASGWMTGDSPLHF.

In its sample, this clonotype was seen many times. The chain uses TRBV4-1 and TRBJ2-3, with D perhaps matching TRBD2 (5 bases). The V end was cut by 0 bases, the J end by 0 bases, with 13 bases between. Germline lookup yields CDR1 MGHRA and CDR2 YSYEKL. The CDR3 loop spans 17 amino acids. CDR3 sequence: CASSQDRGSLSTDTQYF. CDR3 coding DNA: TGCGCCAGCAGCCAAGATAGAGGGTCGTTAAGCACAGATACGCAGTATTTT.

This clonotype was counted many times. The CDR3 protein is CAISEPDRHKETQYF. As DNA, the CDR3 is TGTGCCATCAGTGAACCGGACAGACACAAAGAGACCCAGTACTTC. The rearrangement links TRBV10-3 to TRBJ2-5, with D perhaps matching TRBD1 (6 bases). This CDR3 is built from 15 residues. The germline CDR1 and CDR2 sequences are ENHRY and SYGVKD. The V gene lost 3 bases and the J gene lost 3 bases, with 14 bases spanning the gap.

This clonotype was recorded at least ten times. The J gene is TRBJ2-3, the V gene TRBV11-2; D not certain. With 5 bases removed from V and 4 bases from J, the gap between germline ends came to 7 bases. Germline-derived CDR1 and CDR2 are SGHAT and FQNNGV. The CDR3 sequence is 12 residues long. The CDR3 spells CASSPRADTQYF. CDR3 sequence (DNA): TGTGCCAGCAGCCCTCGTGCAGATACGCAGTATTTT.

This clonotype was observed once. At one end the junction does not follow the germline gene, possibly because of a read error. This chain uses TRBV29-1 with TRBJ2-3, with a possible D match to TRBD1 (5 bases). This CDR3 is 13 amino acids long. Germline V gene sequence: CDR1 SQVTM, CDR2 ANQGSEA. The CDR3 bases are TGCGGCGTTGCTGGGTGGGGCGCAGATACGCAGTATTTT. Its protein product is CGVAGWGADTQYF.

This clonotype was seen ten or more times. This rearrangement joins TRBV19 to TRBJ1-2; the D gene is possibly TRBD1 (5 bases). The V end was cut by 3 bases, the J end by 4 bases, with 15 bases between. The CDR3 consists of 15 residues. Germline V gene lookup returns CDR1 LNHDA and CDR2 SQIVND (reference sequence). The CDR3 sequence is CASSIGGDSRYGYTF. DNA of the CDR3: TGTGCCAGTAGTATCGGGGGAGACAGCCGCTATGGCTACACCTTC. Full variable domain (outside the CDR3, taken from reference TRBV19 and TRBJ1-2): DGGITQSPKYLFRKEGQNVTLSCEQNLNHDAMYWYRQDPGQGLRLIYYSQIVNDFQKGDIAEGYSVSREKKESFPLTVTSAQKNPTAFYLCASSIGGDSRYGYTFGSGTRLTVV.

This clonotype was found many times. The V gene is TRBV18, the J gene TRBJ2-7, with TRBD1 identical over 10 bases. V shed 3 bases, J shed 5 bases, and the junction held 4 bases outside the gene matches. Germline CDR1 is KGHSH and CDR2 is LQKENI. The CDR3 length is 14 residues. The CDR3 DNA reads TGTGCCAGCTCACCGACGGACAGGGGGAACGAGCAGTACTTC. This sequence encodes CASSPTDRGNEQYF. The variable domain in full, completed from reference TRBV18 and TRBJ2-7, reads NAGVMQNPRHLVRRRGQEARLRCSPMKGHSHVYWYRQLPEEGLKFMVYLQKENIIDESGMPKERFSAEFPKEGPSILRIQQVVRGDSAAYFCASSPTDRGNEQYFGPGTRLTVT.

J is TRBJ2-3 and V is TRBV5-1, with TRBD1 identical over 7 bases. V lost 0 bases and J lost 3; bases outside the gene matches: 7. The CDR3 extends over 16 amino acids. Germline values: CDR1 SGHRS, CDR2 YFSETQ. The CDR3 nucleotides read TGCGCCAGCAGCTTGGGTGGAACAGGGGCGACAGATACGCAGTATTTT. Translating it yields CASSLGGTGATDTQYF. The whole variable domain, filled in from reference TRBV5-1 and TRBJ2-3, reads KAGVTQTPRYLIKTRGQQVTLSCSPISGHRSVSWYQQTPGQGLQFLFEYFSETQRNKGNFPGRFSGRQFSNSRSEMNVSTLELGDSALYLCASSLGGTGATDTQYFGPGTRLTVL.

The genes are TRBV5-1 and TRBJ2-2; D remains ambiguous. Trimming cost V 1 base and J 0 bases, with 7 bases left between them. Germline values: CDR1 SGHRS, CDR2 YFSETQ. The CDR3 has 15 amino acids. The CDR3 region has the DNA TGCGCCAGCAGCTTGAGGTCAGCGAACACCGGGGAGCTGTTTTTT. Residues: CASSLRSANTGELFF.

This clonotype was detected many times. The chain combines TRBV13 with TRBJ2-1; D is uncertain. The V gene's germline CDR1 is PRHDT and CDR2 FYEKMQ (reference sequence). V lost 6 bases to trimming and J lost 4 bases, with 10 bases between them. The CDR3 is 13 residues long. The CDR3 sequence: CASRTPDYNEQFF. The CDR3 DNA reads as TGTGCCAGCAGGACCCCGGATTACAATGAGCAGTTCTTC.

This clonotype was seen ten or more times. The chain employs TRBV7-9 and TRBJ1-1; D unresolved. Germline CDR1 reads SEHNR; CDR2 reads FQNEAQ (reference sequence). Trimming took 1 base from V and 9 from J, leaving 0 bases between them. This CDR3 is 9 amino acids long. The DNA for the CDR3 is TGTGCCAGCAGCTTAGAAGCTTTCTTT. Its protein product is CASSLEAFF.

This clonotype has at least ten counts. The CDR3 nucleotides read TGTGCCAGCTCACCATGGGGGGGCCTCACAGATACGCAGTATTTT. It specifies CASSPWGGLTDTQYF. The rearrangement joins TRBV18 to TRBJ2-3, with D perhaps matching TRBD2 (7 bases). Trimming left V 2 bases short and J 2 bases short, with 11 bases between. The CDR3 covers 15 residues. CDR1 is KGHSH and CDR2 is LQKENI in the germline V gene.

Ten or more counts support this clonotype. The rearrangement joins TRBV7-9 to TRBJ2-7; the D gene is possibly TRBD1 (6 bases). Germline V gives CDR1 SEHNR, CDR2 FQNEAQ (reference sequence). V lost 1 base and J 7 bases, leaving 14 bases between the germline ends. This CDR3 has 14 amino acids. This CDR3 is CASSLVTIDREQYF. The DNA of the CDR3 is TGTGCCAGCAGCTTAGTGACGATAGACAGGGAGCAGTACTTC.

As DNA, the CDR3 is TGCAGCGCTGGAGGGGGCCCCTCGTGGCGGAACACTGAAGCTTTCTTT. Translation gives CSAGGGPSWRNTEAFF. The V gene is TRBV29-1, the J gene TRBJ1-1, with TRBD1 matching over 7 bases. V lost 7 bases and J lost 1; bases outside the gene matches: 15. Germline lookup yields CDR1 SQVTM and CDR2 ANQGSEA. The CDR3 extends over 16 amino acids.

This clonotype appeared a few times. The rearrangement links TRBV27 to TRBJ2-1; 9 bases line up with TRBD2. With 7 bases clipped from V and 4 bases from J, the junction kept 11 bases outside the gene matches. The length of the CDR3 is 16 residues. In germline, CDR1 is MNHEY, CDR2 SMNVEV (reference sequence). The CDR3 DNA follows: TGTGCCAGCACCCAATGGTCCAGCGGGGGGTACAATGAGCAGTTCTTC. Translating it yields CASTQWSSGGYNEQFF.

This clonotype came up a few times. A junction end diverges from the germline sequence, so it may reflect a read error. This chain uses TRBV30 with TRBJ2-1, with 11 bases matching TRBD1. CDR1 GTSNPN and CDR2 SVGIG come from the germline V gene (reference sequence). The CDR3 spans 12 residues. As DNA, the CDR3 is TGCGTGGGGACAGGGGGAGGGTATGAGCAGTTCTTC. Translation gives CVGTGGGYEQFF. The whole variable domain, remainder taken from reference TRBV30 and TRBJ2-1, is SQTIHQWPATLVQPVGSPLSLECTVEGTSNPNLYWYRQAAGRGLQLLFYSVGIGQISSEVPQNLSASRPQDRQFILSSKKLLLSDSGFYLCVGTGGGYEQFFGPGTRLTVL.

This clonotype turned up a few times. The rearrangement links TRBV5-1 to TRBJ1-1; 10 bases are a match to TRBD1. Losses at the gene ends were 0 bases for V and 1 base for J; bases not matched to a gene: 3. Germline V gene data show CDR1 as SGHRS and CDR2 as YFSETQ. This CDR3 is built from 16 residues. CDR3 bases: TGCGCCAGCAGCTTGGCGGGACAGGGGACGAACACTGAAGCTTTCTTT. Its protein is CASSLAGQGTNTEAFF.

This clonotype was observed a handful of times. This chain joins TRBV6-2 or TRBV6-3 and TRBJ2-1; 12 bases are shared with TRBD2. Germline V gene lookup returns CDR1 MNHEY and CDR2 SVGEGT. J gave up 7 bases and V 5 bases, and 6 bases lay outside the gene matches. This CDR3 is built from 15 residues. For the CDR3, the DNA is TGTGCCAGCAGTCGACTAGCGGGGGCCATGAATGAGCAGTTCTTC. Its protein is CASSRLAGAMNEQFF.

This sequence joins TRBV20-1 and TRBJ2-5; D may be TRBD2 (6 bases). This CDR3 is built from 13 residues. Germline CDR1 is DFQATT and CDR2 is SNEGSKA (reference sequence). Trimming cost V 3 bases and J 1 base, with 9 bases left between them. CDR3 nucleotides: TGCAGTGCTAGGATCGGGGGCCAAGAGACCCAGTACTTC. Translation: CSARIGGQETQYF.

Many counts were recorded for this clonotype. The chain is built from TRBV15 and TRBJ1-2; D uncertain. This CDR3 has 15 residues. Germline loops: CDR1 LNHNV, CDR2 YYDKDF (reference sequence). The germline V and J ends were trimmed by 2 bases and 8 bases, with 18 bases remaining between them. Written as DNA, the CDR3 is TGTGCCACCAGCAGACAACCAGGAATCAGCGAAGGCTACACCTTC. This gives the protein CATSRQPGISEGYTF.

This clonotype was picked up many times. The chain couples TRBV6-2 or TRBV6-3 to TRBJ1-2, with D possibly matching TRBD1 (6 bases). The CDR3 spans 13 residues. Looked up from germline, CDR1 is MNHEY and CDR2 is SVGEGT. Between the trimmed V and J ends, which lost 0 bases and 6 bases, there was a span of 8 bases. The CDR3 coding sequence is TGTGCCAGCAGTTACTCCCGGACAGATGGCTACACCTTC. It codes for CASSYSRTDGYTF.

This clonotype occurred a few times. The chain recombines TRBV7-2 with TRBJ2-7; D gene ambiguous. CDR1 is SGHTA and CDR2 is FQGNSA in the germline V gene. CDR3 length: 15 amino acids. V was clipped by 2 bases and J by 2 bases, with 13 bases between them. The CDR3 reads CASSLSRTGPYEQYF. The CDR3 DNA reads TGTGCCAGCAGCTTAAGCAGGACCGGCCCCTACGAGCAGTACTTC.

As concerns this clonotype: An end of the junction differs from the germline gene, which may be a read error. The V and J genes are TRBV5-1 and TRBJ1-3; 9 bases are shared with TRBD1. The CDR3 runs 11 residues. Germline V CDR1 and CDR2: SGHRS, YFSETQ. CDR3 in amino acids: CASSSGQGPNF. The CDR3 nucleotides read TGCGCCAGCAGCTCTGGACAGGGGCCGAATTTT.

This clonotype has a handful of counts. The V gene is TRBV5-1, the J gene TRBJ2-5, with 11 positions matching TRBD1. Germline-derived CDR1 and CDR2 are SGHRS and YFSETQ. V lost 4 bases, J lost 3 bases, and 5 bases stayed unmatched. The length of the CDR3 is 15 residues. CDR3 sequence: CASSARTGGKETQYF. CDR3 coding DNA: TGCGCCAGCAGCGCGCGGACAGGGGGCAAAGAGACCCAGTACTTC.

The V and J genes are TRBV29-1 and TRBJ1-5; 8 bases agree with TRBD1. The germline V gene has CDR1 SQVTM and CDR2 ANQGSEA. Unmatched junction bases numbered 10, after V lost 4 bases and J lost 5 bases. This CDR3 has 15 amino acids. The CDR3 bases are TGCAGCGTTGTCCTTAGGGGGACAGGAGATCAGCCCCAGCATTTT. Translated, it gives CSVVLRGTGDQPQHF.

This clonotype was seen at least ten times. The V gene is TRBV2, the J gene TRBJ1-6; TRBD1 might be the D (6 bases). From germline, CDR1 is SNHLY and CDR2 FYNNEI. The CDR3 contains 14 residues. The V end was cut by 6 bases, the J end by 7 bases, with 13 bases between. The CDR3, as DNA: TGTGCCAGCAGAGGACAGATACAAAATTCACCCCTCCACTTT. It codes for CASRGQIQNSPLHF. The whole variable domain, filled in from reference TRBV2 and TRBJ1-6, reads EPEVTQTPSHQVTQMGQEVILRCVPISNHLYFYWYRQILGQKVEFLVSFYNNEISEKSEIFDDQFSVERPDGSNFTLKIRSTKLEDSAMYFCASRGQIQNSPLHFGNGTRLTVT.

This clonotype was seen at least ten times. The chain uses TRBV7-9 and TRBJ1-1; TRBD1 aligns across 7 bases. The CDR3 length is 13 residues. The germline V gene has CDR1 SEHNR and CDR2 FQNEAQ (reference sequence). The CDR3 is CSSGTGVNTEAFF. In DNA form, the CDR3 reads TGTTCATCAGGAACAGGGGTTAACACTGAAGCTTTCTTT.